Given below is one T cell receptor (beta chain) in context. Its antigen is unknown. There was relapse after autologous stem cell transplantation in every patient, and there was variation in brentuximab vedotin exposure. Complete response, partial response or progressive disease was recorded as best response. The data were taken from a study of PD-1 blockade in classical Hodgkin lymphoma. Findings of the study overall: The study found that TCR diversity rose significantly by C4D1 in CD4+ but not CD8+ cells. The baseline diversity of complete responders showed similarity to that of newly diagnosed patients.

The method was immunoSEQ multiplex PCR; TCRdb's version includes in-frame clones alone and lacks a portion of them. The sample has tens of thousands of clones; around 88% are singletons. Germline V gene lookup returns CDR1 SGHDN and CDR2 FVKESK. The CDR3 totals 11 residues. Trimming took 11 bases from V and 4 from J, leaving 11 bases between them. This receptor was obtained from a human donor with classical Hodgkin lymphoma. V and J are TRBV14 and TRBJ2-5; D perhaps matches TRBD1 (6 bases). Sequencing was performed on peripheral blood mononuclear cells (PBMCs), taken before the second cycle of nivolumab. The CDR3 region has the DNA TGTGCCTGTGGACAGAGAGAGACCCAGTACTTC. It is translated as CACGQRETQYF.